Each of the 22 T cell receptor beta chains below was sequenced from the same sample in a study of blood T cells in healthy people across ages. The authors ran a second PCR of about 6 to 11 cycles using a sample-barcoded 5' primer and a J-beta primer mix. TCRdb re-derived calls from the 5' RACE reads in MiXCR, one entry per CDR3 protein. The profile shows about 770,000 distinct CDR3 sequences, approximately 44% of them singletons. Sequencing was performed on blood. These receptors came from a man aged 55 to 70 in good health.

The chain has TRBV15 and TRBJ2-3; D ambiguous. V was trimmed by 6 bases and J by 4 bases, leaving 17 bases between them. CDR1 is LNHNV and CDR2 is YYDKDF in the germline V gene (reference sequence). The CDR3 totals 15 residues. CDR3: CATRGDLIPADTQYF. CDR3 DNA sequence: TGTGCCACCAGAGGCGACCTTATTCCCGCAGATACGCAGTATTTT.

The chain carries TRBV6-5 and TRBJ2-1; TRBD2 might be the D (5 bases). Trimming removed 0 bases from V and 5 bases from J, with 11 bases in between. CDR3 size: 15 residues. Germline CDR1 reads MNHEY; CDR2 reads SVGAGI. In DNA form, the CDR3 reads TGTGCCAGCAGTTACTCGAGGCTAGCCGACAATGAGCAGTTCTTC. This codes for CASSYSRLADNEQFF.

This clonotype was counted many times. The chain joins TRBV6-2 or TRBV6-3 to TRBJ2-1; D not certain. CDR1 is MNHEY, CDR2 SVGEGT, per germline. V was cut by 1 base and J by 6 bases, with 4 bases left in between. The CDR3 contains 12 residues. The CDR3 loop is CASSYLANEQFF. Here the CDR3 DNA reads TGTGCCAGCAGTTACTTAGCCAATGAGCAGTTCTTC.

A few counts support this clonotype. The rearrangement links TRBV5-1 to TRBJ1-1; unclear D gene. CDR3 length equals 13 residues. Per germline, CDR1 SGHRS and CDR2 YFSETQ. Trimming shortened V by 4 bases and J by 2 bases, and 9 bases separated the two germline ends. CDR3 nucleotide sequence: TGCGCCAGCAGCGTAAGAATTAACACTGAAGCTTTCTTT. It yields the protein CASSVRINTEAFF.

V is TRBV5-1 and J is TRBJ1-1; TRBD1 is a possible D gene (6 bases). The ends were cut back, 3 bases at V and 4 bases at J, with 19 bases in the middle. The CDR3 is 16 residues long. Per the germline V gene, CDR1 is SGHRS and CDR2 is YFSETQ. The CDR3 nucleotides read TGCGCCAGCAGCTCCGGCTTCCGGGACAAGAGCACTGAAGCTTTCTTT. The encoded protein is CASSSGFRDKSTEAFF.

The rearrangement uses TRBV4-3 and TRBJ2-1; TRBD2 is a possible D gene (5 bases). The germline CDR1 and CDR2 sequences are LGHNA and YSLEER. The CDR3 runs 13 residues. V lost 0 bases, J lost 9 bases, and 9 bases lay in between. The CDR3 DNA follows: TGCGCCAGCAGCCAAGAGGGTCGGGGTGAGCAGTTCTTC. As protein: CASSQEGRGEQFF.

This clonotype turned up a few times. This rearrangement joins TRBV5-1 to TRBJ2-3, with a tentative D call TRBD2 (6 bases). The CDR3 is made up of 13 amino acids. Germline values: CDR1 SGHRS, CDR2 YFSETQ. V lost 5 bases and J lost 9, with 16 bases in between. The DNA for the CDR3 is TGCGCCAGCAGTCCAAATGAGGCGGGAACGCAGTATTTT. Encoded protein: CASSPNEAGTQYF.

V is TRBV5-1 and J is TRBJ2-6, with D hard to call. The V end lost 0 bases, the J end lost 0 bases, and 10 bases lay between the germline ends. Germline V gives CDR1 SGHRS, CDR2 YFSETQ. The CDR3 length is 17 residues. CDR3 residues: CASSLAPDGSGANVLTF. The CDR3 region has the DNA TGCGCCAGCAGCTTGGCCCCGGATGGCTCTGGGGCCAACGTCCTGACTTTC.

There are a few counts of this clonotype. The V call is TRBV13, the J call TRBJ2-7; 7 nucleotides align to TRBD1. The V gene's germline CDR1 is PRHDT and CDR2 FYEKMQ (reference sequence). The CDR3 length is 15 residues. J lost 3 bases, V lost 4 bases, and 9 bases had no gene match. CDR3 coding DNA: TGTGCCAGCAGCTCACAATTAGGGACAGACTACGAGCAGTACTTC. Encoded protein: CASSSQLGTDYEQYF.

The genes are TRBV5-5 and TRBJ2-2; 10 bases fit TRBD2. Germline V gives CDR1 SGHKS, CDR2 YYEKEE (reference sequence). This CDR3 region has 17 residues. V dropped 0 bases and J dropped 1; count of bases not matched to a gene: 3. The CDR3 nucleotides are TGTGCCAGCAGCTTGGTTCTAGCGGGGGTGAACACCGGGGAGCTGTTTTTT. Translating it yields CASSLVLAGVNTGELFF.

This chain joins TRBV6-5 and TRBJ1-1; tentatively, D is TRBD1 (5 bases). The ends were cut back, 5 bases at V and 8 bases at J, with 12 bases in the middle. CDR1 MNHEY and CDR2 SVGAGI come from the germline V gene. The CDR3 extends over 12 amino acids. This CDR3 reads CASSRDRGEAFF. The CDR3 DNA reads as TGTGCCAGCAGTCGGGACCGCGGGGAAGCTTTCTTT.

This clonotype was found a few times. This chain links TRBV6-2 or TRBV6-3 with TRBJ1-2; D remains unclear. This CDR3 has 13 amino acids. Germline V CDR1 and CDR2: MNHEY, SVGEGT. Trimming pared 4 bases from V and 7 bases from J, leaving 13 bases between. The CDR3 region is CASSFREIRGYTF. For the CDR3, the DNA is TGTGCCAGCAGTTTCCGGGAGATCCGTGGCTACACCTTC.

V is TRBV7-2 and J is TRBJ2-5; D remains ambiguous. Looked up from germline, CDR1 is SGHTA and CDR2 is FQGNSA. This CDR3 comprises 15 residues. V lost 7 bases and J lost 0, with 15 bases in between. The CDR3 reads CASIESPGYQETQYF. The CDR3 bases are TGTGCCAGCATCGAGAGCCCCGGGTACCAAGAGACCCAGTACTTC.

The chain combines TRBV6-2 or TRBV6-3 with TRBJ1-1; the match to TRBD1 covers 8 bases. With 8 bases clipped from V and 4 bases from J, the junction kept 18 bases outside the gene matches. Looked up from germline, CDR1 is MNHEY and CDR2 is SVGEGT. The CDR3 is 17 amino acids. The CDR3 nucleotides are TGTGCCAGCCGACCATGGGGACGGACAGGGATTTCCACTGAAGCTTTCTTT. Its translation is CASRPWGRTGISTEAFF.

V gene TRBV7-9 combines with J gene TRBJ2-7; D is possibly TRBD1 (5 bases). The CDR3 consists of 15 residues. CDR1 is SEHNR and CDR2 is FQNEAQ in the germline V gene (reference sequence). The V gene lost 3 bases and the J gene lost 0 bases, with 12 bases spanning the gap. This CDR3 is CASSFDGAVSYEQYF. DNA of the CDR3: TGTGCCAGCAGCTTTGATGGGGCCGTCTCCTACGAGCAGTACTTC.

This clonotype has at least ten counts. This chain connects TRBV7-2 to TRBJ2-5; the match to TRBD1 covers 7 bases. The J call is doubtful: the DNA matches TRBJ2-7 better. The CDR3 has 14 amino acids. CDR1 is SGHTA and CDR2 is FQGNSA in the germline V gene. CDR3: CASRQTGEGSEQYF. Here the CDR3 DNA reads TGTGCCAGCAGACAAACAGGGGAAGGGAGCGAGCAGTACTTC.

The rearrangement uses TRBV7-2 and TRBJ1-2; weak D call: TRBD1 (6 bases). The V gene lost 1 base and the J gene lost 12 bases, with 18 bases spanning the gap. The CDR3 has 14 residues. Germline V gives CDR1 SGHTA, CDR2 FQGNSA. The DNA of the CDR3 is TGTGCCAGCAGCTTAGTACAGGGTAGGGGTGCGGACACCTTC. Its translation: CASSLVQGRGADTF.

The chain employs TRBV2 and TRBJ2-5, with 7 bases aligning to TRBD1. J lost 5 bases, V lost 5 bases, and 11 bases had no gene match. CDR3 size: 15 residues. Looked up from germline, CDR1 is SNHLY and CDR2 is FYNNEI. Here the CDR3 reads CASSKNRGSRETQYF. As DNA, the CDR3 is TGTGCCAGCAGTAAGAACAGGGGTTCACGGGAGACCCAGTACTTC.

The chain combines TRBV12-3 or TRBV12-4 with TRBJ1-6; TRBD1 might be the D (6 bases). The ends were cut back, 7 bases at V and 12 bases at J, with 22 bases in the middle. This CDR3 has 15 residues. As DNA, the CDR3 is TGTGCCAGCACCGAGATGGGGGCCGGCATGGGACCCCTCCACTTT. The encoded protein is CASTEMGAGMGPLHF.

This clonotype was picked up a small number of times. The rearrangement joins TRBV3-1 to TRBJ2-5; 9 bases fit TRBD2. Germline assignment: CDR1 LGHDT and CDR2 YNNKEL (reference sequence). V gave up 6 bases and J gave up 7 bases; unmatched junction bases: 12. This CDR3 region has 15 residues. CDR3 residues: CASRNLGLARGTQYF. The CDR3 region has the DNA TGTGCCAGCAGGAATCTAGGACTAGCGAGGGGGACCCAGTACTTC.

As concerns this clonotype: At one boundary the junction diverges from the germline segment, which might be a read error. V is TRBV4-3 and J is TRBJ2-7; TRBD2 is a possible D gene (6 bases). The CDR3 loop spans 15 amino acids. Germline CDR1 is LGHNA and CDR2 is YSLEER. The CDR3 is CASIQDAGSSYEQYF. CDR3 in DNA: TGCGCCAGCATCCAAGATGCGGGAAGCTCCTACGAGCAGTACTTC.

The V gene is TRBV2, the J gene TRBJ1-2; TRBD1 might be the D (5 bases). The CDR3 covers 15 residues. Germline V gives CDR1 SNHLY, CDR2 FYNNEI. V lost 7 bases to trimming and J lost 6 bases, with 21 bases between them. CDR3 amino acids: CASILPSSQGNGYTF. The CDR3 coding sequence is TGTGCCAGCATTCTTCCCAGCTCTCAGGGAAATGGCTACACCTTC.